The next 15 T cell receptor beta chains were all read from a single sample in a study of cytomegalovirus exposure and HLA in healthy donors. PCR primers comprised 60 Vbeta and 13 Jbeta primers. Measured with immunoSEQ multiplex PCR; TCRdb has only the in-frame clones, and not every one. The sample lists about 120,000 clones; around four fifths were seen once. Material: PBMCs. All receptors derive from a male donor in good health and CMV-seropositive.

This clone showed up just once. The CDR3 DNA reads TGTGCCAGCAGTTATCTAGCGGGAGCGAACAATGAGCAGTTCTTC. Residues: CASSYLAGANNEQFF. The chain combines TRBV6-4 with TRBJ2-1; TRBD2 matches at 10 bases. The CDR3 loop spans 15 amino acids. Germline CDR1 and CDR2: MRHNA and SNTAGT. The V and J ends lost 5 bases and 5 bases, in that order; junction bases with no gene match: 6.

The rearrangement uses TRBV5-1 and TRBJ1-2; maybe TRBD1 (5 bases). Trimming stripped 4 bases from V and 4 bases from J, with 14 bases between. The germline gives CDR1 SGHRS, CDR2 YFSETQ. The CDR3 is 14 amino acids. Written as DNA, the CDR3 is TGCGCCAGCAGCACGGAACAGGCAGCCTATGGCTACACCTTC. Encoded protein: CASSTEQAAYGYTF. Full variable domain (remainder filled in from reference TRBV5-1 and TRBJ1-2): KAGVTQTPRYLIKTRGQQVTLSCSPISGHRSVSWYQQTPGQGLQFLFEYFSETQRNKGNFPGRFSGRQFSNSRSEMNVSTLELGDSALYLCASSTEQAAYGYTFGSGTRLTVV.

V is TRBV6-5 and J is TRBJ2-7; 9 positions match TRBD2. This CDR3 contains 16 residues. Per germline, CDR1 MNHEY and CDR2 SVGAGI. V gave up 2 bases and J gave up 6 bases; unmatched junction bases: 11. In DNA form, the CDR3 reads TGTGCCAGCAGTTACCATAGGCGGGAGGGTCGGCGCGAGCAGTACTTC. It specifies CASSYHRREGRREQYF.

In its sample, this clone was seen once. The genes are TRBV29-1 and TRBJ2-7, with 9 positions matching TRBD1. The CDR3 runs 13 residues. Trimming took 7 bases from V and 2 from J; bases not matched to a gene: 6. Looked up from germline, CDR1 is SQVTM and CDR2 is ANQGSEA. CDR3 in amino acids: CSAGQGLTYEQYF. The CDR3 DNA follows: TGCAGCGCGGGACAGGGTTTGACCTACGAGCAGTACTTC.

This chain uses TRBV30 with TRBJ1-1, with no clear D. This CDR3 has 13 amino acids. Trimming took 1 base from V and 4 from J, leaving 10 bases between them. The germline V gene has CDR1 GTSNPN and CDR2 SVGIG (reference sequence). The CDR3 region has the DNA TGTGCCTGGAGTGCGTGGGCAAGCACTGAAGCTTTCTTT. Translation gives CAWSAWASTEAFF.

The V and J genes are TRBV30 and TRBJ1-1, with D tentatively TRBD1 (6 bases). The CDR3 loop spans 13 amino acids. Germline V gene sequence: CDR1 GTSNPN, CDR2 SVGIG (reference sequence). Trimming stripped 3 bases from V and 4 bases from J, with 12 bases between. Written as DNA, the CDR3 is TGTGCCTGGAGGGCAGGGGTACGCACTGAAGCTTTCTTT. Translated: CAWRAGVRTEAFF. Using reference TRBV30 and TRBJ1-1 for the parts outside the CDR3, the full variable domain is SQTIHQWPATLVQPVGSPLSLECTVEGTSNPNLYWYRQAAGRGLQLLFYSVGIGQISSEVPQNLSASRPQDRQFILSSKKLLLSDSGFYLCAWRAGVRTEAFFGQGTRLTVV.

This sequence joins TRBV19 and TRBJ2-7; 8 nucleotides agree with TRBD2. This CDR3 comprises 15 residues. Losses at the gene ends were 3 bases for V and 5 bases for J; bases not matched to a gene: 9. Germline V lookup: CDR1 LNHDA, CDR2 SQIVND (reference sequence). The CDR3 sequence: CASSIGGGRFDEQYF. As DNA, the CDR3 is TGTGCCAGTAGTATCGGTGGCGGGAGGTTCGACGAGCAGTACTTC.

The chain uses TRBV6-5 and TRBJ2-5; the match to TRBD2 covers 7 bases. The CDR3 length is 14 residues. V dropped 6 bases and J dropped 2; count of bases not matched to a gene: 6. Germline V gene data show CDR1 as MNHEY and CDR2 as SVGAGI. Here the CDR3 DNA reads TGTGCCAGCAGCTCCCTAGCGGTACAAGAGACCCAGTACTTC. It yields the protein CASSSLAVQETQYF.

The chain employs TRBV7-2 and TRBJ2-1; TRBD2 aligns across 11 bases. The germline gives CDR1 SGHTA, CDR2 FQGNSA. Trimming cost V 5 bases and J 9 bases; bases outside gene matches: 9. The CDR3 has 15 amino acids. The chain's CDR3 is CASSHPLAGVREQFF. Here the CDR3 DNA reads TGTGCCAGCAGCCACCCACTAGCGGGAGTTCGTGAGCAGTTCTTC.

V is TRBV28 and J is TRBJ2-7; TRBD2 matches 8 bases. After removal of 6 bases from V and 5 bases from J, the junction contained 9 bases not matched to a gene. The CDR3 has 14 residues. Germline V gene data show CDR1 as MDHEN and CDR2 as SYDVKM. The CDR3 region is CASSTGGARDEQYF. The CDR3, as DNA: TGTGCCAGCAGCACCGGGGGGGCGAGGGACGAGCAGTACTTC.

The chain couples TRBV4-3 to TRBJ1-1; no clear D. The CDR3 loop spans 15 amino acids. Germline-derived CDR1 and CDR2 are LGHNA and YSLEER. The ends were cut back, 4 bases at V and 1 base at J, with 13 bases in the middle. The CDR3, as DNA: TGCGCCAGCAGCCGTACATTTGTTTCGAACACTGAAGCTTTCTTT. This gives the protein CASSRTFVSNTEAFF.

The chain joins TRBV5-6 to TRBJ2-7; the match to TRBD1 covers 7 bases. Germline assignment: CDR1 SGHDT and CDR2 YYEEEE. This CDR3 comprises 15 residues. The V and J ends lost 4 bases and 2 bases, in that order; junction bases with no gene match: 9. CDR3 in amino acids: CASSLDRVEPYEQYF. Written as DNA, the CDR3 is TGTGCCAGCAGCCTAGACAGGGTTGAACCCTACGAGCAGTACTTC.

This clone has only one observation. This sequence joins TRBV6-5 and TRBJ1-3; D is uncertain. Germline V gene sequence: CDR1 MNHEY, CDR2 SVGAGI. CDR3 length equals 16 residues. Trimming removed 0 bases from V and 4 bases from J, with 13 bases in between. The CDR3 nucleotides are TGTGCCAGCAGTTACTCACCGCAGGAACGGGGAAACACCATATATTTT. It encodes CASSYSPQERGNTIYF.

The chain uses TRBV21-1 and TRBJ2-5; TRBD1 reflects the table's D call only, with no check against the DNA. TRBV21-1 is reported as a pseudogene. The CDR3 has 12 amino acids. CDR3 DNA: TGTGCCAGCCTGAGCAGGGTTGGGACCCAGTACTTC. It yields the protein CASLSRVGTQYF.

This sequence joins TRBV7-9 and TRBJ1-4, with a weak D call TRBD1 (6 bases). This CDR3 is built from 14 residues. Per the germline V gene, CDR1 is SEHNR and CDR2 is FQNEAQ (reference sequence). V lost 5 bases and J 7 bases, leaving 14 bases between the germline ends. The CDR3 DNA sequence: TGTGCCAGCAGCCGGGACATGGGTGGTGAAAAACTGTTTTTT. Residues: CASSRDMGGEKLFF.